This T cell receptor beta chain was retrieved from a study of low-dose radiotherapy and immunotherapy resistance in tumors. In the study overall: With fractions of 0.5 Gy given every 2 weeks, Cohort 1 accumulated a total of 6.5 Gy. Each two-week cycle included intravenous cyclophosphamide 200 mg/m2, given one day before radiation and immunotherapy.

In its sample, this clonotype was seen many times. This CDR3 spans 13 amino acids. The V and J ends lost 7 bases and 1 base respectively, with 10 bases between them. Per germline, CDR1 MDHEN and CDR2 SYDVKM. As for time point: after trial treatment. The treatment: LDRT plus nivolumab, ipilimumab, low-dose cyclophosphamide and aspirin (RACIN trial). Along with nivolumab and ipilimumab, donors received aspirin, low-dose cyclophosphamide and low-dose radiotherapy. TRAV- and TRBV-specific primers primed first-strand cDNA, covering alpha and beta chains. TCRs underwent approximately 20 PCR cycles of amplification with a constant-region primer and V-primer adapter. In vitro transcription was used to amplify the isolated mRNA. TCRdb independently ran MiXCR on the reads; one entry per CDR3 protein. The data show roughly 100,000 distinct CDR3 sequences, with 20% to 25% seen just once and 9.5% to 15% held by the top ten.

The sample in question was PBMCs, obtained after low-dose radiotherapy plus immunotherapy. The chain carries TRBV28 and TRBJ2-5; D is unresolved. The TCR sequence derives from a female donor with ovarian cancer. The CDR3, as DNA: TGTGCCAGCAAACTGAACAGCCAAGAGACCCAGTACTTC. Translated: CASKLNSQETQYF.